This note documents a single T cell receptor beta chain sequence. This entry is derived from a study of cytotoxic CD8 clonotypes in ibrutinib-treated CLL. Using immunoSEQ multiplex PCR, the repertoire was profiled, and TCRdb retains in-frame clones only, with some absent. Here the sample spans around 60,000 clones, 57% being singletons. The clonotype originates from a human donor with chronic lymphocytic leukemia. Sequences were derived from PBMCs, sampled after 12 months of ibrutinib treatment.

CDR3: CASSLLSGAGYEQYF. CDR3 nucleotide sequence: TGTGCCAGCAGTTTATTGTCAGGGGCGGGCTACGAGCAGTACTTC. This sequence joins TRBV27 and TRBJ2-5, with D perhaps matching TRBD1 (6 bases). The J call could be wrong; TRBJ2-7 is a better fit for the DNA end. The CDR3 is 15 residues long. Germline lookup yields CDR1 MNHEY and CDR2 SMNVEV (reference sequence).